A selection of T cell receptor beta chains follows, all from one sample in a study of long-term antiretroviral therapy in people with HIV. Produced via immunoSEQ multiplex PCR; TCRdb's table is partial and in-frame only. The sample shows approximately 21,000 clones, approximately 77% of them seen only once. Here the sequenced sample was unsorted PBMCs, taken at the start of antiretroviral therapy. The receptor source for this set is a man between 45 and 60 years old with HIV. Each CDR3 is given without its conserved first and last residue. D genes are given only for firm matches.

>TRBJ1-1|13|TRBV11-1|TRBD1
ASRPRTGRRTEAF
>TRBJ2-7|11|TRBV18|.
ASSPAGTYEQY
>TRBJ2-1|13|TRBV7-9|TRBD2
ASSKTSGSYNEQF
>TRBJ1-1|10|TRBV19|.
ASSPPDYSAF
>TRBJ2-7|9|TRBV29-1|.
SVDQGYEQY
>TRBJ2-7|12|TRBV7-2|TRBD1
ASRFNRGPYEQY
>TRBJ1-2|14|TRBV5-1|.
ASSLGPDRPNYGYT
>TRBJ1-2|12|TRBV7-3|TRBD1
ASSRSGGADRYT
>TRBJ2-3|11|TRBV6-6|.
ASRKSSTDTQY
>TRBJ2-3|14|TRBV4-1|TRBD2
ASSPLAGTSTDTQY
>TRBJ1-1|12|TRBV5-5|.
ASSLLERGTEAF
>TRBJ1-5|13|TRBV19|.
ASSTVRGSNQPQH
>TRBJ2-1|14|TRBV19|TRBD1
ASSWPGQLFYNEQF
>TRBJ1-5|13|TRBV4-1|.
ASSQDRTPNQPQH
>TRBJ1-5|12|TRBV18|.
ASSPGTNDQPQH
>TRBJ1-5|13|TRBV28|.
ASSIQGFDDQPQH
>TRBJ2-1|15|TRBV4-3|TRBD2
ASSQDPREATGWNQF
>TRBJ2-3|15|TRBV11-2|TRBD2
ASSLNGGTYSTDTQY
>TRBJ1-5|10|TRBV29-1|.
SVGEGNQPQH
>TRBJ2-5|13|TRBV27|TRBD1
ASGERDSAWWGQY
>TRBJ2-1|12|TRBV27|TRBD2
ASSPRTRGDEQF
>TRBJ2-5|9|TRBV11-2|.
ASALWETQY
>TRBJ2-4|13|TRBV6-5|TRBD2
ASKEGGGAKNIQY
>TRBJ2-2|15|TRBV4-3|.
ASSQETYGQITGELF
>TRBJ2-6|14|TRBV6-4|TRBD1
ASSEGASSGANVLT
>TRBJ1-1|13|TRBV5-1|.
ASSLGDRLNTEAF
>TRBJ1-3|15|TRBV28|TRBD1
ASSLSAGQGYRNTIY
>TRBJ1-2|14|TRBV5-1|TRBD1
ASRRVTGGRNYGYT
>TRBJ1-2|13|TRBV7-2|TRBD1
ASSLIDRGGYGYT
>TRBJ2-5|14|TRBV2|.
ASSEGFLKGKETQY
>TRBJ1-3|14|TRBV4-3|.
ASSQGTVSSGNTIY
>TRBJ2-2|11|TRBV19|.
ASMRGNTGELF
>TRBJ1-1|12|TRBV2|.
ASSATVMNTEAF
>TRBJ2-7|13|TRBV27|TRBD1
ASSFPGQGMYEQY
>TRBJ1-2|11|TRBV19|.
ASRRRENYGYT
>TRBJ2-7|13|TRBV19|TRBD1
ASSSSGTVGYEQY
>TRBJ1-5|12|TRBV6-5|.
ASGGDNSNQPQH
>TRBJ2-2|12|TRBV28|.
AGSQGPNTGELF
>TRBJ1-4|13|TRBV27|.
ASSLSSTTNEKLF
>TRBJ2-5|9|TRBV7-2|.
ASSTKETQY
>TRBJ1-5|14|TRBV5-6|.
ASSLALGESNQPQH
>TRBJ2-3|12|TRBV18|.
ASSHSSPGDTQY
>TRBJ2-7|14|TRBV2|.
ASSEGPGDKPYEQY
>TRBJ2-7|14|TRBV4-3|TRBD2
ASSQSASGSSDEQY
>TRBJ1-2|10|TRBV7-2|.
ASSLTGYGYT
>TRBJ1-1|13|TRBV29-1|.
SVDPRGVGDTEAF
>TRBJ1-1|12|TRBV9|.
ASSVEGRTTEAF
>TRBJ1-2|12|TRBV7-2|.
ASSLDTANYGYT
>TRBJ2-2|13|TRBV18|.
ASSPASSGTGELF
>TRBJ1-6|12|TRBV11-1|TRBD1
ASSHRGNNSPLH
>TRBJ2-5|12|TRBV5-5|TRBD1
ASSLRDRQETQY
>TRBJ1-2|14|TRBV7-8|TRBD1
ASSFRDRKSSGGYT
>TRBJ1-2|11|TRBV4-1|.
ASSRDSSYGYT
>TRBJ1-2|10|TRBV27|.
ASSLRGSGYT
>TRBJ1-5|10|TRBV19|.
ASRGPNQPQH